Described below is a single TCR beta chain sequence and its context. Following a re-call of the 5' RACE reads, TCRdb has one entry per CDR3 protein and lacks DNA. In total, the table holds 330,000 or so distinct CDR3 sequences. This sample was included in a study of monozygotic twins with inflammatory bowel disease. The CDR3 runs 15 residues. Per the germline V gene, CDR1 is SGHDT and CDR2 is YYEEEE. The TCR was taken from a human donor with ulcerative colitis or Crohn's disease, or a healthy co-twin of an affected twin (not recorded which). Sequencing used blood. The V gene is TRBV5-6, the J gene TRBJ2-5. The CDR3 region is CASSPVGRRRETQYF.